This TCR beta chain was captured by sequencing in a study of shared clonotypes between healthy human individuals (dated by TCRdb to 2018 to 2020). The study in broad terms: Three men and two women, aged 18 to 49 years, made up the cohort. For each donor, CD4 naive and CD4 memory were each given three plates, CD8 naive was given two plates, and CD8 memory was given one plate. To estimate repertoire size and how much clonotype sharing occurs between individuals, the study deeply sequenced the blood TCR repertoires of roughly 5 healthy adults. To increase sequencing depth and limit assay-specific biases, TCR repertoire library preparation and sequencing were carried out by different laboratories using diverse techniques. Between about 0.8 and 9 billion PBMCs per donor were obtained by leukapheresis. What the study reported, not specific to this receptor: The genetic and exposure-history diversity represented was limited by the small number of donors. Pairwise subsampling indicated that sequencing depth was expected to affect the degree of clonotype sharing among donors. When four donors were compared, the shared fraction of clonotypes was around 5.1% for naive CD4, roughly 3.3% for naive CD8, 2% to 2.5% for memory CD4, and roughly 0.43% for memory CD8. Compared with non-shared clonotypes, clonotypes shared by all four sorted-subset donors had higher generation probabilities. Sampling was restricted to blood, and TCR repertoires in tissues likely differ from the TCR repertoires found in blood. Incomplete sequencing was indicated by rarefaction of sorted-subset datasets, despite the large sequencing depth. Naive subsets generally had larger estimated clonotype richness than memory subsets did.

The donors were healthy, HIV-negative adults who had no recently reported acute infections or vaccinations. All donors were Caucasian adults living in Nashville, Tennessee, USA. CD4+ T cells were enriched by magnetic negative selection; naive cells were then positively selected on CD45RA, and the negative fraction formed the memory subset. Blood was obtained by leukapheresis, after which PBMCs were separated by Ficoll-Histopaque density gradient centrifugation and cryopreserved in liquid nitrogen vapor phase. Purity and quantity of every magnetically sorted T cell population were checked by analytical flow cytometry. Genomic DNA was isolated from each sorted fraction and quantified by UV absorbance on a Nanodrop 2000c. Using the deep immunoSEQ assay, multiplex PCR amplified TCR CDR3 regions from genomic DNA. Extracted genomic DNA from each cell subset was spread evenly across all wells of several immunoSEQ 96-well plates, with each plate serving as a replicate. For sorted subsets, each replicate PCR was loaded with roughly 190 ng genomic DNA, equivalent to 30,000 or so T cell genomes. Purified libraries were quantified with a Qubit 3.0 fluorometer, sized on a Bioanalyzer 2100, and re-quantified with the KAPA Library Quantification kit. Each immunoSEQ 96-well plate was sequenced on its own single-read 150-cycle Illumina NextSeq 550 flow cell. The authors processed their data as follows. Because only junctional sequences without quality scores were contained in the immunoSEQ output, filtering matching that applied to full-length reads could not be performed. To assign V/J genes and CDR3, sequences were annotated using PyIR, a Python wrapper for IgBLAST v1.9, with IMGT germline references. Reads were removed for weak V/J assignments (E-value above 1e-6), missing CDR3, stop codons, out-of-frame junctions, or ambiguous translated residues. V3J clonotypes were defined as sequences sharing the same inferred V gene, J gene, and CDR3 amino acid sequence. Percentage overlap between repertoires was computed as shared unique clonotypes divided by the size of the smaller repertoire. Richness of each repertoire was evaluated using RTK rarefaction, the Chao1 estimator, and Recon v2.1 estimates of unobserved clonotypes. OLGA was used to compute generation probabilities for all TCRbeta clonotypes that the gDNA method yielded from four donors. TCRdb stores this immuneACCESS table with in-frame sequences only. Part of the clones is absent; in the studies checked, under half of the shortfall reflects unresolved V genes, and no reason is known for the rest. V, J and clone size reflect that table, while D and trimming were determined from the DNA. A total of roughly 2.6 million clones appear in this sample, approximately 90% of them only once. Over 0.12% of the sample comes from the top ten.

Concerning this clone: It has no known antigen specificity. No much larger clone exists at a distance of one base, and base qualities are not known.

For this chain, trimming is 2 bases at the V end and 1 base at the J end, and the number of junction bases without a gene match is 6. The CDR3 has 16 amino acids, counting the end cysteine and phenylalanine. Of the read, only the CDR3 DNA is kept; its 48 bases are in frame from base 1. Looking up the germline V gene (reference sequence) yields CDR1 LNHDA and CDR2 SQIVND. The sequenced material came from naive CD4+ T cells sorted from blood. The cell subset or site label, read with the paper, signifies: CD45RA+ positively selected. The clonotype comes from a man between 18 and 35 years old in good health. The rearranged segments are TRBV19 and TRBJ2-7, with TRBD1 identical over 9 junction bases. The encoded CDR3 is CASSISRDRASYEQYF. The nucleotide sequence is given as TGTGCCAGTAGTATATCCCGGGACAGGGCTTCCTACGAGCAGTACTTC.